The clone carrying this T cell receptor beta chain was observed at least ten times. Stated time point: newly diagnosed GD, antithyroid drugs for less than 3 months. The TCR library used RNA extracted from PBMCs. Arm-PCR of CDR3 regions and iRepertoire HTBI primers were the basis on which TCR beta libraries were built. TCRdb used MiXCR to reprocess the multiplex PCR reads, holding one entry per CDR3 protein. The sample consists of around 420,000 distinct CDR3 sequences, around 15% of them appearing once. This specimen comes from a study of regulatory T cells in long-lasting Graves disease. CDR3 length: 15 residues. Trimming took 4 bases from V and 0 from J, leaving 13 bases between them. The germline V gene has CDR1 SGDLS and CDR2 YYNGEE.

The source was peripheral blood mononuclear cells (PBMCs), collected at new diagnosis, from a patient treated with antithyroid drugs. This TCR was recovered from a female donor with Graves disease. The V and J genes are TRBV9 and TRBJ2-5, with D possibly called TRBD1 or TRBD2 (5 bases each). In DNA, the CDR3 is TGTGCCAGCAGCTCCGGGACGGTCTACCAAGAGACCCAGTACTTC. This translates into CASSSGTVYQETQYF.